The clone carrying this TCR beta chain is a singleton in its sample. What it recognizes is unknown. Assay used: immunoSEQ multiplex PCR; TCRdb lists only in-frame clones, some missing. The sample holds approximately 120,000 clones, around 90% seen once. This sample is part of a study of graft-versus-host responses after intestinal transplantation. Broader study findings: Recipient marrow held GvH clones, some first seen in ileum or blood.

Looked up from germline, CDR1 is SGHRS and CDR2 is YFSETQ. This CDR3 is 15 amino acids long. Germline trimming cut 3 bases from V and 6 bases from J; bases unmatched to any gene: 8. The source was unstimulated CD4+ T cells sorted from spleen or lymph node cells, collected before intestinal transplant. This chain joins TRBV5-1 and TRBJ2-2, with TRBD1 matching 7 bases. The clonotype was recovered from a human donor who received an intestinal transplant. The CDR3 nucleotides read TGCGCCAGCAGCTGGACAGGTCTCGGGGCCGGGGAGCTGTTTTTT. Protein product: CASSWTGLGAGELFF.